The rows below give T cell receptor beta chains drawn from one sample of a study of Ad26.COV2.S vaccination and SARS-CoV-2 variants. This table comes from immunoSEQ multiplex PCR, and its TCRdb copy is limited to in-frame clones, with some not included. Here the sample spans about 680,000 clones, roughly 90% being singletons. The input for sequencing was peripheral blood, taken in a trial of Ad26.COV2.S vaccine versus placebo. The source is a person between 18 and 59 years old who received the Ad26.COV2.S COVID-19 vaccine or a placebo. The CDR3 runs from the conserved cysteine through the conserved F or W. Each record gives: V gene, J gene, clone size, D gene, CDR3 protein, CDR3 DNA. D genes are given only for firm matches. Expanded clones are given a class, and other clones once, few, many or no size at all.

>TRBV12-3/TRBV12-4|TRBJ2-2|NA|TRBD2
CASSFGRPGELFF
TGTGCCAGCAGTTTCGGGAGGCCCGGGGAGCTGTTTTTT
>TRBV7-6|TRBJ1-2|NA|NA
CASSSDSHSIYGYTF
TGTGCCAGCAGCTCGGACAGCCATTCCATCTATGGCTACACCTTC
>TRBV20-1|TRBJ1-4|NA|NA
CSASRGEDEKLFF
TGCAGTGCTAGTCGGGGGGAGGATGAAAAACTGTTTTTT
>TRBV30|TRBJ2-7|NA|NA
CAWSWGGLEQYF
TGTGCCTGGAGTTGGGGCGGCTTGGAGCAGTACTTC
>TRBV19|TRBJ2-5|NA|NA
CASSLVRGRETQYF
TGTGCCAGTAGCTTGGTCAGGGGTCGGGAGACCCAGTACTTC
>TRBV10-3|TRBJ2-3|NA|TRBD2
CAIRAAGVNTDTQYF
TGTGCCATCAGGGCAGCGGGAGTAAACACAGATACGCAGTATTTT
>TRBV9|TRBJ1-1|NA|NA
CASSLQGNTEAFF
TGTGCCAGCAGCTTGCAGGGTAACACTGAAGCTTTCTTT
>TRBV7-2|TRBJ2-7|NA|NA
CASSLGPSPDEQYF
TGTGCCAGCAGCTTGGGACCATCACCAGACGAGCAGTACTTC
>TRBV27|TRBJ1-1|once|NA
CASSSPGAMNTEAFF
TGTGCCAGCAGTTCCCCCGGAGCCATGAACACTGAAGCTTTCTTT
>TRBV10-1|TRBJ2-5|NA|NA
CASSQGEETQYF
TGCGCCAGCAGTCAGGGCGAAGAGACCCAGTACTTC
>TRBV7-5|TRBJ2-7|NA|NA
CARSSGVSYEQYF
TGTGCCAGAAGCTCAGGGGTGAGCTACGAGCAGTACTTC
>TRBV6-5|TRBJ1-2|NA|NA
CASSYSRTNYGYTF
TGTGCCAGCAGTTACTCTCGGACGAACTATGGCTACACCTTC
>TRBV3-1/TRBV3-2|TRBJ1-1|NA|TRBD1
CASSVTGLELAFF
TGTGCCAGCAGCGTGACAGGGCTGGAGTTGGCTTTCTTT
>TRBV2|TRBJ2-5|NA|TRBD1
CASSVGQNQETQYF
TGTGCCAGCAGTGTGGGACAGAATCAAGAGACCCAGTACTTC
>TRBV27|TRBJ1-6|NA|TRBD1
CASSFRGQGEHSPLHF
TGTGCCAGCAGTTTCAGGGGACAGGGGGAGCATTCACCCCTCCACTTT
>TRBV7-2|TRBJ2-7|NA|TRBD2
CASSLELAGVHEQYF
TGTGCCAGCAGCTTAGAACTAGCGGGAGTTCACGAGCAGTACTTC
>TRBV18|TRBJ1-5|NA|TRBD1
CASSPDRGYQPQHF
TGTGCCAGCTCACCCGACAGGGGCTACCAGCCCCAGCATTTT
>TRBV7-9|TRBJ1-1|NA|NA
CASSSTWDLTEAFF
TGTGCCAGCAGCTCTACCTGGGACCTCACTGAAGCTTTCTTT
>TRBV5-4|TRBJ2-3|NA|NA
CASSSGFTDTQYF
TGTGCCAGCAGCTCGGGATTCACAGATACGCAGTATTTT
>TRBV2|TRBJ1-2|NA|NA
CASRWDLRGYTF
TGTGCCAGCAGATGGGACCTGAGGGGCTACACCTTC
>TRBV7-9|TRBJ1-1|NA|NA
CASSPEQAFF
TGTGCCAGCAGCCCGGAGCAAGCTTTCTTT
>TRBV10-2|TRBJ1-1|NA|TRBD1
CASGQGPAFF
TGCGCCAGCGGACAGGGCCCAGCTTTCTTT
>TRBV19|TRBJ2-3|NA|NA
CASSIGAGEDTQYF
TGTGCCAGTAGTATAGGGGCAGGGGAGGATACGCAGTATTTT
>TRBV6-1|TRBJ1-2|NA|TRBD1
CASSVEIPGTGGYGYTF
TGTGCCAGCAGTGTCGAGATCCCTGGGACAGGGGGCTATGGCTACACCTTC
>TRBV27|TRBJ2-7|NA|TRBD2
CASSLSPSGIEQYF
TGTGCCAGCAGTTTATCTCCTAGCGGAATCGAGCAGTACTTC
>TRBV6-5|TRBJ1-5|NA|TRBD1
CASSTGVGSNQPQHF
TGTGCCAGCAGTACAGGGGTTGGTTCGAATCAGCCCCAGCATTTT
>TRBV7-8|TRBJ1-2|NA|NA
CASSLRENYGYTF
TGTGCCAGCAGCTTAAGAGAGAACTATGGCTACACCTTC
>TRBV5-6|TRBJ1-2|NA|NA
CASSLEANYGYTF
TGTGCCAGCAGCTTGGAAGCTAACTATGGCTACACCTTC
>TRBV5-1|TRBJ1-1|NA|NA
CASSLYRPLDTEAFF
TGCGCCAGCAGCTTATACAGGCCCCTTGACACTGAAGCTTTCTTT
>TRBV6-5|TRBJ1-1|NA|NA
CASSFSGRTEAFF
TGTGCCAGCAGTTTTTCTGGGCGGACTGAAGCTTTCTTT
>TRBV15|TRBJ1-1|NA|NA
CATGGIDTEAFF
TGTGCCACGGGAGGGATCGACACTGAAGCTTTCTTT
>TRBV7-2|TRBJ2-5|NA|NA
CASSHQWAPQETQYF
TGTGCCAGCAGCCACCAGTGGGCACCCCAAGAGACCCAGTACTTC
>TRBV19|TRBJ1-2|NA|NA
CASTAGDFGYTF
TGTGCCAGTACTGCCGGGGACTTTGGCTACACCTTC
>TRBV2|TRBJ2-2|NA|TRBD2
CASSGSSGSLGELFF
TGTGCCAGCAGTGGAAGTAGCGGGAGTTTGGGGGAGCTGTTTTTT
>TRBV10-3|TRBJ1-1|NA|NA
CAISFGQGNTEAFF
TGTGCCATCAGTTTCGGACAAGGGAACACTGAAGCTTTCTTT
>TRBV7-2|TRBJ2-7|NA|NA
CASSLGTESYEQYF
TGTGCCAGCAGCTTAGGGACGGAGTCCTACGAGCAGTACTTC
>TRBV2|TRBJ2-7|NA|NA
CASSKQEAYEQYF
TGTGCCAGCAGTAAGCAGGAAGCATACGAGCAGTACTTC